The next 26 T cell receptor beta chains were all read from a single sample in a study of blood T cell repertoires in COVID-19. Sequencing was performed with immunoSEQ multiplex PCR; in TCRdb, only in-frame clones are kept and a portion is missing. The sample consists of 250,000 to 300,000 clones, 89% of them appearing once. Sequencing was performed on PBMCs or T cells enriched from blood (not recorded which). These receptors were taken from a woman between 35 and 50 years old who had recovered from COVID-19.

The chain has TRBV27 and TRBJ2-6, with D perhaps matching TRBD1 (6 bases). Looked up from germline, CDR1 is MNHEY and CDR2 is SMNVEV (reference sequence). The V and J ends lost 8 bases and 0 bases respectively, with 14 bases between them. This CDR3 contains 16 residues. CDR3 sequence reads: CASRRQGSSGANVLTF. CDR3 nucleotide sequence: TGTGCCAGCCGCAGGCAGGGGAGCTCTGGGGCCAACGTCCTGACTTTC.

This chain's CDR3 is CASGPSYRGGLGEQFF. CDR3 bases: TGTGCTAGTGGTCCATCCTACCGGGGGGGTCTCGGTGAGCAGTTCTTC. The chain employs TRBV12-5 and TRBJ2-1; 8 positions match TRBD2. From germline, CDR1 is LGHNT and CDR2 FRNRAP. This CDR3 spans 16 amino acids. V trimming: 5 bases; J trimming: 9 bases; junction bases outside the gene matches: 15.

In its sample, this clone was seen a few times. The chain recombines TRBV10-2 with TRBJ1-5; the match to TRBD1 covers 10 bases. The ends lost 2 bases at V and 7 bases at J; junction bases unmatched: 8. The CDR3 consists of 16 residues. Germline V gives CDR1 WSHSY, CDR2 SAAADI. CDR3 sequence (DNA): TGCGCCAGCAGTGAGGGTTATGGGACAGGGGACCAGCCCCAGCATTTT. Translation: CASSEGYGTGDQPQHF.

The chain is built from TRBV19 and TRBJ2-1; 10 bases are shared with TRBD1. V was clipped by 4 bases and J by 7 bases; unmatched bases: 10. The CDR3 loop spans 16 amino acids. Germline CDR1 and CDR2: LNHDA and SQIVND (reference sequence). CDR3 nucleotides: TGTGCCAGTAGTACTAGCGGACAGGGGGGATGGAATGAGCAGTTCTTC. Its translation: CASSTSGQGGWNEQFF.

In its sample, this clone was seen once. This sequence joins TRBV7-8 and TRBJ2-7; no reliable D call. V lost 0 bases, J lost 3 bases, and 6 bases lay in between. CDR3 length: 13 residues. Germline V CDR1 and CDR2: SGHVS, FQNEAQ. The CDR3 sequence is CASSLAQVYEQYF. The CDR3 DNA sequence: TGTGCCAGCAGCTTAGCTCAGGTCTACGAGCAGTACTTC.

The chain has TRBV5-4 and TRBJ2-5; D is possibly TRBD1 (6 bases). Germline V gives CDR1 SGHNT, CDR2 YYREEE (reference sequence). Trimming removed 3 bases from V and 5 bases from J, with 20 bases in between. The CDR3 covers 16 residues. In DNA, the CDR3 is TGTGCCAGCAGCTCAAAATCACAGGGCCCCCAGGAGACCCAGTACTTC. It codes for CASSSKSQGPQETQYF.

The V call is TRBV5-1, the J call TRBJ1-1, with D maybe TRBD1 (6 bases). Germline V gives CDR1 SGHRS, CDR2 YFSETQ. With 4 bases removed from V and 4 bases from J, the gap between germline ends came to 14 bases. This CDR3 contains 14 residues. CDR3 in DNA: TGCGCCAGCAGCCTGCTTACAGGGTTCACTGAAGCTTTCTTT. It encodes CASSLLTGFTEAFF.

The chain employs TRBV19 and TRBJ1-3; TRBD1 might be the D (5 bases). Trimming took off 6 bases at V and 0 bases at J, with 12 bases between the two ends. Germline assignment: CDR1 LNHDA and CDR2 SQIVND (reference sequence). The CDR3 runs to 15 residues. The CDR3: CASSDGGGSGNTIYF. As DNA, the CDR3 is TGTGCCAGTAGCGACGGGGGTGGCTCTGGAAACACCATATATTTT.

This chain links TRBV6-5 with TRBJ2-7; maybe TRBD2 (6 bases). Germline V gene lookup returns CDR1 MNHEY and CDR2 SVGAGI. Trimming removed 0 bases from V and 7 bases from J, with 16 bases in between. The CDR3 has 15 residues. The chain's CDR3 is CASSYSSGGREEQYF. In DNA, the CDR3 is TGTGCCAGCAGTTACTCTAGCGGAGGACGGGAAGAGCAGTACTTC.

The chain joins TRBV7-6 to TRBJ2-7; the match to TRBD2 covers 11 bases. The CDR3 consists of 15 residues. The V and J ends lost 2 bases and 6 bases, in that order; junction bases with no gene match: 6. Germline V gene sequence: CDR1 SGHVS, CDR2 FNYEAQ. DNA of the CDR3: TGTGCCAGCAGCTTAATGACTAGCGGGGCTGCCGAGCAGTACTTC. Its translation is CASSLMTSGAAEQYF.

CDR3: CASSPGQDRNEQFF. In DNA, the CDR3 is TGTGCCAGCAGCCCCGGACAGGACAGGAATGAGCAGTTCTTC. The chain employs TRBV6-2 or TRBV6-3 and TRBJ2-1, with 7 bases matching TRBD1. Germline assignment: CDR1 MNHEY and CDR2 SVGEGT. V trimming: 6 bases; J trimming: 7 bases; junction bases outside the gene matches: 9. The CDR3 sequence is 14 residues long.

The rearrangement uses TRBV6-2 or TRBV6-3 and TRBJ1-6; TRBD1 matches 8 bases. This CDR3 has 13 residues. In germline, CDR1 is MNHEY, CDR2 SVGEGT. V lost 5 bases to trimming and J lost 9 bases; unmatched junction nucleotides: 3. CDR3 protein: CASSRTGGSPLHF. CDR3 sequence (DNA): TGTGCCAGCAGTCGAACAGGGGGTTCACCCCTCCACTTT.

Here the CDR3 reads CASSLVRGIAGWSTDTQYF. CDR3 nucleotide sequence: TGTGCCAGCAGCTTAGTTCGGGGGATAGCGGGGTGGAGCACAGATACGCAGTATTTT. The V and J genes are TRBV7-9 and TRBJ2-3; 8 positions match TRBD2. This CDR3 spans 19 amino acids. CDR1 is SEHNR, CDR2 FQNEAQ, per germline (reference sequence). V gave up 1 base and J gave up 0 bases; unmatched junction bases: 12.

The chain is built from TRBV30 and TRBJ2-2; D gene uncertain. The CDR3 has 11 amino acids. Between the trimmed V and J ends, which lost 0 bases and 7 bases, there was a span of 3 bases. Germline V gives CDR1 GTSNPN, CDR2 SVGIG (reference sequence). CDR3: CAWSVLGELFF. CDR3 sequence (DNA): TGTGCCTGGAGTGTACTCGGGGAGCTGTTTTTT.

CDR3 sequence: CASSAMGQSGYEQYF. Written as DNA, the CDR3 is TGTGCCAGCAGCGCTATGGGTCAATCGGGGTACGAGCAGTACTTC. The rearrangement uses TRBV7-8 and TRBJ2-7; tentatively, D is TRBD2 (5 bases). This CDR3 has 15 amino acids. CDR1 is SGHVS, CDR2 FQNEAQ, per germline. The V end was cut by 5 bases, the J end by 4 bases, with 18 bases between.

V usage is TRBV28 and J usage is TRBJ1-2; D might be TRBD1 (6 bases). The CDR3 sequence is 16 residues long. Germline V gives CDR1 MDHEN, CDR2 SYDVKM. V dropped 6 bases and J dropped 6 bases, with 23 bases sitting between them. The CDR3 loop is CASSSALTTGYHGYTF. In DNA form, the CDR3 reads TGTGCCAGCAGCTCAGCCCTCACTACAGGGTACCATGGCTACACCTTC.

The chain links TRBV19 to TRBJ2-5; 12 bases agree with TRBD2. The CDR3 covers 19 residues. The J segment lost 2 bases and the V segment lost 3 bases, leaving 13 bases of the junction unmatched. Germline loops: CDR1 LNHDA, CDR2 SQIVND (reference sequence). DNA for the CDR3: TGTGCCAGTAGTATTAGGTCGGGGCTAGCGGGGGGGCGGCAAGAGACCCAGTACTTC. It encodes CASSIRSGLAGGRQETQYF.

The chain has TRBV7-2 and TRBJ1-2; D gene unclear. Germline V CDR1 and CDR2: SGHTA, FQGNSA. V was trimmed by 2 bases and J by 8 bases, leaving 12 bases between them. The CDR3 extends over 13 amino acids. This chain's CDR3 is CASSLPPSGGYTF. CDR3 DNA sequence: TGTGCCAGCAGCTTACCCCCCTCGGGAGGCTACACCTTC.

This chain joins TRBV9 and TRBJ1-4; possible D gene TRBD1, 5 bases. The length of the CDR3 is 15 residues. The V gene lost 0 bases and the J gene lost 4 bases, with 10 bases spanning the gap. The V gene's germline CDR1 is SGDLS and CDR2 YYNGEE. In DNA, the CDR3 is TGTGCCAGCAGCGTAGGGGGCGCCGGTAATGAAAAACTGTTTTTT. Translation gives CASSVGGAGNEKLFF.

The chain is built from TRBV7-2 and TRBJ1-1, with TRBD1 matching over 10 bases. Germline loops: CDR1 SGHTA, CDR2 FQGNSA. CDR3 length: 16 amino acids. J gave up 5 bases and V 6 bases, and 12 bases lay outside the gene matches. CDR3 nucleotide sequence: TGTGCCAGCAGGAATTCGGACAGGGGGAGGATTACTGAAGCTTTCTTT. Its translation is CASRNSDRGRITEAFF.

The CDR3 sequence: CASSRPGGRAYGYTF. In DNA form, the CDR3 reads TGTGCCAGTAGCCGGCCGGGGGGGCGCGCCTATGGCTACACCTTC. This sequence joins TRBV19 and TRBJ1-2, with a weak D call TRBD1 (6 bases). Trimming took off 6 bases at V and 4 bases at J, with 18 bases between the two ends. This CDR3 contains 15 residues. Per germline, CDR1 LNHDA and CDR2 SQIVND (reference sequence).

Remarks on this clone: Its ends do not fully match the called genes, so a read error is possible. The chain links TRBV6-1 to TRBJ1-2; maybe TRBD1 (5 bases). The CDR3 is made up of 11 amino acids. The germline V gene has CDR1 MNHNS and CDR2 SASEGT. Here the CDR3 DNA reads TGTGCCAGCAGTGAAGTAGGAGGGGTTGACTTC. This gives the protein CASSEVGGVDF.

This sequence joins TRBV21-1 and TRBJ1-2; the table assigns TRBD1, which was not confirmed against the DNA. TRBV21-1 is termed a pseudogene. This CDR3 has 15 residues. Written as DNA, the CDR3 is TGTGCCAGCAGCAATGGACAGCCCCTAGGCTATGGCTACACCTTC. This translates into CASSNGQPLGYGYTF.

This chain links TRBV7-2 with TRBJ1-1; 8 nucleotides align to TRBD1. CDR1 and CDR2 (germline): SGHTA, FQGNSA. The CDR3 length is 18 residues. Germline trimming cut 5 bases from V and 3 bases from J; bases unmatched to any gene: 17. The CDR3, as DNA: TGTGCCAGCAGCCACCTTCGCAGGGGGCGTGAAAGGGACACTGAAGCTTTCTTT. Encoded protein: CASSHLRRGRERDTEAFF.

This clone has a single count. This chain joins TRBV5-4 and TRBJ2-2; 7 bases agree with TRBD1. The V gene end was trimmed by 3 bases and the J gene end by 0 bases; junction bases not matched to a gene: 8. Germline-derived CDR1 and CDR2 are SGHNT and YYREEE (reference sequence). The CDR3 is made up of 17 amino acids. CDR3 sequence reads: CASSSPPQGANTGELFF. The CDR3 DNA follows: TGTGCCAGCAGCTCCCCCCCTCAGGGGGCGAACACCGGGGAGCTGTTTTTT.

The chain employs TRBV19 and TRBJ2-2; D gene ambiguous. This CDR3 has 17 amino acids. Trimming took off 0 bases at V and 2 bases at J, with 13 bases between the two ends. The germline V gene encodes CDR1 LNHDA and CDR2 SQIVND (reference sequence). As DNA, the CDR3 is TGTGCCAGTAGTATAGATCTCCGGTACGTCAACACCGGGGAGCTGTTTTTT. This encodes CASSIDLRYVNTGELFF.